This paragraph reports one TCR beta chain. The data were produced by immunoSEQ multiplex PCR, yet TCRdb's version contains in-frame clones alone and is incomplete. The data contain tens of thousands of clones, almost 90% of them singletons. The data derive from a study of blood T cell repertoires in COVID-19. Germline V gene data show CDR1 as SQVTM and CDR2 as ANQGSEA. The CDR3 is made up of 16 amino acids. V shed 6 bases, J shed 1 base, and the junction held 11 bases outside the gene matches. The specimen sequenced was peripheral blood. The chain couples TRBV29-1 to TRBJ1-4, with 7 bases aligning to TRBD1. The TCR comes from a human donor in a cohort sampled during active COVID-19. In nucleotides, the CDR3 is TGCAGCGTACTCGAGAGGCAGGGGGTAACTAATGAAAAACTGTTTTTT. It translates to CSVLERQGVTNEKLFF.